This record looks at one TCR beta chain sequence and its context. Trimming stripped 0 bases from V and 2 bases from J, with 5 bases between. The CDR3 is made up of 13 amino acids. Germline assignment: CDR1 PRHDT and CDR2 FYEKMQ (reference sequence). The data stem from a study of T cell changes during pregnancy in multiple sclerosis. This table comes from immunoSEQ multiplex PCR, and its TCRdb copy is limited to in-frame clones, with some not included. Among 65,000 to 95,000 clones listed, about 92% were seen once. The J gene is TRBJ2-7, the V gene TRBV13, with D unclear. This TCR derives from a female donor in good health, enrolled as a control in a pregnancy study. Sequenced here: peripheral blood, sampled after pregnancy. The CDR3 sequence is CASSLGLAYEQYF. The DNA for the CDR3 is TGTGCCAGCAGCTTAGGCCTCGCCTACGAGCAGTACTTC.